The 32 T cell receptor beta chains presented below share a single source sample, sequenced in a study of blood T cell repertoires in COVID-19. The protocol was immunoSEQ multiplex PCR, while the TCRdb copy is restricted to in-frame clones and leaves out a portion. The sample yields over 150,000 clones, roughly 88% seen once. Input material: peripheral blood. The receptors shown here come from a man in his 60s with COVID-19, enrolled during active disease.

The chain has TRBV6-2 or TRBV6-3 and TRBJ1-5; the D gene is possibly TRBD1 (5 bases). CDR3 length equals 15 residues. Trimming stripped 6 bases from V and 3 bases from J, with 15 bases between. Looked up from germline, CDR1 is MNHEY and CDR2 is SVGEGT. The CDR3 DNA sequence: TGTGCCAGCAGCCCCCCCCAGGGTCTCAATCAGCCCCAGCATTTT. The encoded protein is CASSPPQGLNQPQHF.

This chain connects TRBV5-6 to TRBJ1-6, with TRBD1 as a possible D gene (5 bases). Germline V gene sequence: CDR1 SGHDT, CDR2 YYEEEE. CDR3 size: 15 residues. The germline V and J ends were trimmed by 4 bases and 7 bases, with 15 bases remaining between them. Written as DNA, the CDR3 is TGTGCCAGCAGCCTTCGTTCAGGGCGAAATTCACCCCTCCACTTT. As protein: CASSLRSGRNSPLHF.

The rearrangement uses TRBV5-1 and TRBJ1-2; 7 bases are a match to TRBD1. V lost 6 bases, J lost 0 bases, and 11 bases stayed unmatched. Germline V CDR1 and CDR2: SGHRS, YFSETQ. CDR3 size: 16 residues. CDR3 coding DNA: TGCGCCAGCACCCGGGACGGACAGGATACTAACTATGGCTACACCTTC. Translation: CASTRDGQDTNYGYTF.

V is TRBV11-3 and J is TRBJ2-1; 7 bases are a match to TRBD1. Germline values: CDR1 SGHNT, CDR2 YENEEA. The ends lost 6 bases at V and 4 bases at J; junction bases unmatched: 12. The CDR3 has 16 residues. This CDR3 reads CASSFTQDRLYNEQFF. In DNA form, the CDR3 reads TGTGCCAGCAGTTTCACACAGGACAGGTTATACAATGAGCAGTTCTTC. Full variable domain (rest looked up from reference TRBV11-3 and TRBJ2-1): EAGVVQSPRYKIIEKKQPVAFWCNPISGHNTLYWYLQNLGQGPELLIRYENEEAVDDSQLPKDRFSAERLKGVDSTLKIQPAELGDSAVYLCASSFTQDRLYNEQFFGPGTRLTVL.

The chain employs TRBV19 and TRBJ2-2; D might be TRBD1 (6 bases). V was trimmed by 7 bases and J by 1 base, leaving 13 bases between them. Germline V gene lookup returns CDR1 LNHDA and CDR2 SQIVND (reference sequence). The CDR3 has 15 amino acids. The CDR3: CASMAPGVNTGELFF. The CDR3, as DNA: TGTGCCAGTATGGCCCCAGGGGTGAACACCGGGGAGCTGTTTTTT.

The chain combines TRBV19 with TRBJ1-2, with TRBD1 as a possible D gene (6 bases). CDR1 and CDR2 from the germline V gene are LNHDA and SQIVND (reference sequence). V shed 3 bases and J shed 5 bases, with 13 bases lying between them. The CDR3 extends over 14 amino acids. As DNA, the CDR3 is TGTGCCAGTAGTATTCCAGGGGATCTTTATGGCTACACCTTC. Translation: CASSIPGDLYGYTF.

The genes are TRBV5-1 and TRBJ1-4; 10 bases align to TRBD1. V lost 0 bases to trimming and J lost 3 bases; unmatched junction nucleotides: 2. There are 16 residues in the CDR3. CDR1 SGHRS and CDR2 YFSETQ come from the germline V gene. The CDR3: CASSLGQGASNEKLFF. CDR3 nucleotide sequence: TGCGCCAGCAGCTTGGGACAGGGGGCTTCTAATGAAAAACTGTTTTTT.

The genes are TRBV4-3 and TRBJ2-3; 7 bases fit TRBD2. Trimming took 0 bases from V and 2 from J; bases not matched to a gene: 14. In germline, CDR1 is LGHNA, CDR2 YSLEER. The CDR3 contains 19 residues. DNA for the CDR3: TGCGCCAGCAGCCAAGATTGGGGGAGGGGAGCGGGGCTCACAGATACGCAGTATTTT. It is translated as CASSQDWGRGAGLTDTQYF.

CDR3 region: CASSVVGTNRNEQFF. The CDR3 DNA is TGTGCCAGCAGCGTAGTAGGGACTAACCGCAATGAGCAGTTCTTC. The chain couples TRBV9 to TRBJ2-1, with 7 positions matching TRBD2. This CDR3 is built from 15 residues. Trimming at V came to 0 bases and at J to 6 bases, leaving 6 bases not matched to a gene. The V gene's germline CDR1 is SGDLS and CDR2 YYNGEE. The variable domain in full, with the rest retrieved from reference TRBV9 and TRBJ2-1, is DSGVTQTPKHLITATGQRVTLRCSPRSGDLSVYWYQQSLDQGLQFLIQYYNGEERAKGNILERFSAQQFPDLHSELNLSSLELGDSALYFCASSVVGTNRNEQFFGPGTRLTVL.

The chain links TRBV6-6 to TRBJ1-1, with 10 bases matching TRBD1. The junction had 4 bases not matched to a gene; V was cut back by 5 bases and J by 1 base. The CDR3 runs 15 residues. Germline CDR1 MNHNY, CDR2 SVGAGI (reference sequence). The chain's CDR3 is CASSNRDRGNTEAFF. The CDR3 DNA reads as TGTGCCAGCAGTAATAGGGACAGGGGGAACACTGAAGCTTTCTTT.

The chain has TRBV5-1 and TRBJ2-1, with TRBD2 matching over 14 bases. CDR1 SGHRS and CDR2 YFSETQ come from the germline V gene. With V trimmed by 4 bases and J by 7 bases, 4 bases remained unmatched. This CDR3 is 15 amino acids long. In DNA form, the CDR3 reads TGCGCCAGCAGCGAGGGACTAGCGGGAGCTAATGAGCAGTTCTTC. Translated: CASSEGLAGANEQFF.

The chain combines TRBV6-5 with TRBJ2-1, with 10 nucleotides matching TRBD2. The CDR3 extends over 15 amino acids. The V segment lost 5 bases and the J segment 7 bases; nucleotides outside the gene matches: 8. Germline V gene lookup returns CDR1 MNHEY and CDR2 SVGAGI. The CDR3 loop is CASSTRAGGGNEQFF. The CDR3 nucleotides read TGTGCCAGCAGTACCCGAGCGGGAGGGGGAAATGAGCAGTTCTTC.

The chain employs TRBV14 and TRBJ2-1, with D tentatively TRBD2 (6 bases). V dropped 4 bases and J dropped 15 bases, with 19 bases sitting between them. CDR1 SGHDN and CDR2 FVKESK come from the germline V gene. There are 13 residues in the CDR3. CDR3 sequence (DNA): TGTGCCAGCAGCCCCAATGGGGGAGGCTCCGCGTTCTTC. Translated: CASSPNGGGSAFF.

The V call is TRBV24-1, the J call TRBJ2-3, with D perhaps TRBD2 (5 bases). Germline V lookup: CDR1 KGHDR, CDR2 SFDVKD. The CDR3 is 12 amino acids. With 6 bases removed from V and 6 bases from J, the gap between germline ends came to 9 bases. Here the CDR3 reads CATSRGSDTQYF. CDR3 in DNA: TGTGCCACCAGTCGAGGGTCGGATACGCAGTATTTT.

This clone was detected a few times. V is TRBV3-1 (or the pseudogene TRBV3-2) and J is TRBJ1-1; a possible D gene is TRBD1 (5 bases). The V end was cut by 3 bases, the J end by 5 bases, with 10 bases between. The CDR3 loop spans 13 amino acids. CDR1 is LGHDT and CDR2 is YNNKEL in the germline V gene (reference sequence). The CDR3 region has the DNA TGTGCCAGCAGCCAGAGGGGAGGTACTGAAGCTTTCTTT. The encoded protein is CASSQRGGTEAFF.

The chain employs TRBV6-2 or TRBV6-3 and TRBJ2-4; 10 nucleotides line up with TRBD2. The germline V gene has CDR1 MNHEY and CDR2 SVGEGT. This CDR3 has 16 residues. The J segment lost 2 bases and the V segment lost 5 bases, leaving 6 bases of the junction unmatched. The CDR3 loop is CASSDIAGGSKNIQYF. The CDR3 coding sequence is TGTGCCAGCAGTGACATAGCGGGAGGATCCAAAAACATTCAGTACTTC.

The gene calls are TRBV18 and TRBJ2-2; weak D call: TRBD2 (6 bases). The germline CDR1 and CDR2 sequences are KGHSH and LQKENI. The CDR3 is made up of 15 amino acids. Trimming removed 2 bases at V and 4 bases at J, with 11 bases between. This CDR3 is CASSPRRGGTGELFF. The CDR3 DNA follows: TGTGCCAGCTCACCAAGGCGGGGCGGCACCGGGGAGCTGTTTTTT. The full variable domain, its missing parts supplied by reference TRBV18 and TRBJ2-2, is NAGVMQNPRHLVRRRGQEARLRCSPMKGHSHVYWYRQLPEEGLKFMVYLQKENIIDESGMPKERFSAEFPKEGPSILRIQQVVRGDSAAYFCASSPRRGGTGELFFGEGSRLTVL.

This chain connects TRBV3-1 (or the pseudogene TRBV3-2) to TRBJ1-1; possibly TRBD1 for D (5 bases). V was clipped by 2 bases and J by 4 bases, with 8 bases between them. Germline V gene data show CDR1 as LGHDT and CDR2 as YNNKEL (reference sequence). This CDR3 region has 13 residues. In DNA, the CDR3 is TGTGCCAGCAGCCAATACCAGGGCACTGAAGCTTTCTTT. This codes for CASSQYQGTEAFF.

The CDR3 here is CASSPRTGIKAHTF. The DNA of the CDR3 is TGTGCCAGCAGCCCACGGACAGGGATTAAGGCCCACACCTTC. V and J are TRBV7-8 and TRBJ1-2; TRBD1 agrees at 8 bases. The CDR3 sequence is 14 residues long. Germline lookup yields CDR1 SGHVS and CDR2 FQNEAQ. V trimming: 5 bases; J trimming: 12 bases; junction bases outside the gene matches: 14.

The chain has TRBV5-1 and TRBJ2-1, with TRBD2 matching 9 bases. Germline-derived CDR1 and CDR2 are SGHRS and YFSETQ. CDR3 length equals 18 residues. With V trimmed by 0 bases and J by 8 bases, 15 bases remained unmatched. The CDR3, as DNA: TGCGCCAGCAGCTTGGGGCCCGCCGGCGCGGGGGGGATAGATGAGCAGTTCTTC. This encodes CASSLGPAGAGGIDEQFF.

This rearrangement joins TRBV9 to TRBJ2-5, with 8 nucleotides matching TRBD1. Germline CDR1 is SGDLS and CDR2 is YYNGEE. Unmatched junction bases numbered 6, after V lost 3 bases and J lost 5 bases. CDR3 length equals 14 residues. DNA of the CDR3: TGTGCCAGCAGCGCTAGGACAGGGTCGGAGACCCAGTACTTC. Protein product: CASSARTGSETQYF. Complete variable domain (other parts from reference TRBV9 and TRBJ2-5): DSGVTQTPKHLITATGQRVTLRCSPRSGDLSVYWYQQSLDQGLQFLIQYYNGEERAKGNILERFSAQQFPDLHSELNLSSLELGDSALYFCASSARTGSETQYFGPGTRLLVL.

The V gene is TRBV18, the J gene TRBJ1-1; D remains unclear. Germline V gives CDR1 KGHSH, CDR2 LQKENI. V was pared by 0 bases and J by 6 bases, with 14 bases between. This CDR3 contains 15 residues. The CDR3 loop is CASSPPARFDSEAFF. DNA of the CDR3: TGTGCCAGCTCACCACCGGCTAGGTTTGACTCTGAAGCTTTCTTT.

This clone was seen a few times. The rearrangement uses TRBV19 and TRBJ1-1; D remains ambiguous. V lost 1 base, J lost 0 bases, and 15 bases lay in between. Germline V CDR1 and CDR2: LNHDA, SQIVND (reference sequence). The CDR3 is 17 residues long. CDR3 sequence (DNA): TGTGCCAGTAGTATAGGGAGTCGGAGAACCATGAACACTGAAGCTTTCTTT. Translating it yields CASSIGSRRTMNTEAFF.

This sequence joins TRBV5-4 and TRBJ1-2; D ambiguous. Germline-derived CDR1 and CDR2 are SGHNT and YYREEE (reference sequence). Trimming cost V 4 bases and J 2 bases, with 9 bases left between them. The CDR3 consists of 13 residues. CDR3 region: CASSLAANYGYTF. In DNA form, the CDR3 reads TGTGCCAGCAGCCTAGCGGCCAACTATGGCTACACCTTC.

The chain is built from TRBV7-2 and TRBJ2-3; TRBD2 aligns across 12 bases. CDR3 size: 16 residues. Trimming removed 1 base from V and 1 base from J; junction bases left unmatched: 0. CDR1 is SGHTA, CDR2 FQGNSA, per germline. The CDR3 sequence: CASSLGLAGGTDTQYF. The CDR3 DNA is TGTGCCAGCAGCTTAGGACTAGCGGGGGGCACAGATACGCAGTATTTT.

This chain uses TRBV21-1 with TRBJ2-1; TRBD2 is the table's D call, not checked against the DNA. TRBV21-1 is a recognized pseudogene. CDR3 size: 20 residues. CDR3 nucleotide sequence: TGTGCCAGCAGCAAAGGTCCGGCTAGCGGGGGCCACCGATCCTACAATGAGCAGTTCTTC. Its translation: CASSKGPASGGHRSYNEQFF.

The V gene is TRBV19, the J gene TRBJ2-7; D may be TRBD1 (5 bases). The CDR3 is made up of 14 amino acids. Germline V gene sequence: CDR1 LNHDA, CDR2 SQIVND (reference sequence). V lost 6 bases and J lost 2, with 14 bases in between. The CDR3 reads CASRLDSLTYEQYF. In DNA form, the CDR3 reads TGTGCCAGTAGGCTAGACAGTTTAACCTACGAGCAGTACTTC.

The chain uses TRBV5-5 and TRBJ2-5, with 8 bases matching TRBD1. With 4 bases clipped from V and 5 bases from J, the junction kept 4 bases outside the gene matches. The CDR3 spans 13 residues. Germline CDR1 and CDR2: SGHKS and YYEKEE (reference sequence). The CDR3: CASSRTGFETQYF. In DNA form, the CDR3 reads TGTGCCAGCAGCCGGACAGGGTTCGAGACCCAGTACTTC.

The V gene is TRBV4-3, the J gene TRBJ1-4, with 7 bases matching TRBD1. With V trimmed by 5 bases and J by 8 bases, 14 bases remained unmatched. The CDR3 spans 16 residues. CDR1 is LGHNA, CDR2 YSLEER, per germline. CDR3 residues: CASSDNAGQVGEKLFF. CDR3 coding DNA: TGCGCCAGCAGCGATAATGCAGGACAGGTTGGGGAAAAACTGTTTTTT.

Here the CDR3 DNA reads TGTGCCAGCAGCCAAGCTGGCGGGGGGCCGGGGGGACAAGAGACCCAGTACTTC. Protein sequence: CASSQAGGGPGGQETQYF. V and J are TRBV3-1 (or the pseudogene TRBV3-2) and TRBJ2-5; the match to TRBD2 covers 8 bases. V was clipped by 1 base and J by 2 bases; unmatched bases: 12. This CDR3 has 18 residues. Germline values: CDR1 LGHDT, CDR2 YNNKEL (reference sequence).

V gene TRBV5-4 combines with J gene TRBJ1-2; TRBD1 might be the D (6 bases). Germline lookup yields CDR1 SGHNT and CDR2 YYREEE (reference sequence). V lost 5 bases and J lost 8, with 22 bases in between. The CDR3 is 15 amino acids. This CDR3 is CASRTPGTSGRGYTF. The DNA of the CDR3 is TGTGCCAGCAGGACCCCCGGGACATCCGGTCGGGGCTACACCTTC.

V is TRBV5-5 and J is TRBJ2-1, with TRBD1 identical over 8 bases. The junction had 6 bases not matched to a gene; V was cut back by 1 base and J by 6 bases. This CDR3 has 15 amino acids. Germline values: CDR1 SGHKS, CDR2 YYEKEE (reference sequence). The CDR3 sequence is CASSLYEQGVNEQFF. The CDR3 nucleotides are TGTGCCAGCAGCTTGTATGAACAGGGGGTCAATGAGCAGTTCTTC.